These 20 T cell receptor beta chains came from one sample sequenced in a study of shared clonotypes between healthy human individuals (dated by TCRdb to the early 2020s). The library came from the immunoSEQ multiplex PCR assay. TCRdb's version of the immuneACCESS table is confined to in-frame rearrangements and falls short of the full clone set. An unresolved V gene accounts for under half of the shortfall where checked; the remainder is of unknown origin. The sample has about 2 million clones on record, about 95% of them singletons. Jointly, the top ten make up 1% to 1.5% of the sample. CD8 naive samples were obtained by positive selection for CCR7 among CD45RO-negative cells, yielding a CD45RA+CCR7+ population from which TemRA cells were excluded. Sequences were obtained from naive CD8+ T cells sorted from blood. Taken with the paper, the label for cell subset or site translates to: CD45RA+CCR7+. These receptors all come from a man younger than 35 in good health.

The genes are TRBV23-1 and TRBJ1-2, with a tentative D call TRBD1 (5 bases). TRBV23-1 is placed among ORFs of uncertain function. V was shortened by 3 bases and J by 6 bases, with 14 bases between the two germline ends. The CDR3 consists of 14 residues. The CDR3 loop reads CASSQVQERDGYTF. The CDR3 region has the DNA TGCGCCAGCAGTCAGGTACAGGAGAGGGATGGCTACACCTTC.

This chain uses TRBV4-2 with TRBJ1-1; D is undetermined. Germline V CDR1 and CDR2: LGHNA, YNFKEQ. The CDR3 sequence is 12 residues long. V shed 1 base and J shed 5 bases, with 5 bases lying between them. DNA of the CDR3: TGTGCCAGCAGCCAAGTTGGGACTGAAGCTTTCTTT. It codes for CASSQVGTEAFF.

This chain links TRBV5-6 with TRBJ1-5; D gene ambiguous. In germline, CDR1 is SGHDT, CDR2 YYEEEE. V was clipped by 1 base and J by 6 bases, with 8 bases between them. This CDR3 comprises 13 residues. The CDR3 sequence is CASSLWGSQPQHF. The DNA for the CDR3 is TGTGCCAGCAGCTTGTGGGGATCTCAGCCCCAGCATTTT.

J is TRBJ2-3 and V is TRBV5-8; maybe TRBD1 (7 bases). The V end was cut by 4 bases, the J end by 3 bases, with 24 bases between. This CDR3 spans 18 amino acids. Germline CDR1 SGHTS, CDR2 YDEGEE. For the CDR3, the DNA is TGTGCCAGCAGCCCGGCGGAGGGGGCCGCGACGTGGACAGATACGCAGTATTTT. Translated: CASSPAEGAATWTDTQYF.

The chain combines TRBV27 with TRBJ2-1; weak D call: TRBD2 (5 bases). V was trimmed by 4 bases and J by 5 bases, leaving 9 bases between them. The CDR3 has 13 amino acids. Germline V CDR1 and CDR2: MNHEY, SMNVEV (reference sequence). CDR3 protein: CASSWTFNNEQFF. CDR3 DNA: TGTGCCAGCAGTTGGACTTTCAACAATGAGCAGTTCTTC.

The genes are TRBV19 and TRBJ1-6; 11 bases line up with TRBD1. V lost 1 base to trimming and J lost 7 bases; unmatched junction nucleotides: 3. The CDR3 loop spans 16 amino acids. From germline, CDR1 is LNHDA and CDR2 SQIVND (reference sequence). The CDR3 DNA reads TGTGCCAGTAGTATAGTGGGACAGGGGGGAAATTCACCCCTCCACTTT. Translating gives CASSIVGQGGNSPLHF.

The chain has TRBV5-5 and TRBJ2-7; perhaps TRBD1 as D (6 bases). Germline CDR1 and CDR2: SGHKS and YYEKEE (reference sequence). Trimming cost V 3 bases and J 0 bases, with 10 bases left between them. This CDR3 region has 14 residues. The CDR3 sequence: CASSWDTPSYEQYF. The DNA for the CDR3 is TGTGCCAGCAGCTGGGACACCCCCTCCTACGAGCAGTACTTC.

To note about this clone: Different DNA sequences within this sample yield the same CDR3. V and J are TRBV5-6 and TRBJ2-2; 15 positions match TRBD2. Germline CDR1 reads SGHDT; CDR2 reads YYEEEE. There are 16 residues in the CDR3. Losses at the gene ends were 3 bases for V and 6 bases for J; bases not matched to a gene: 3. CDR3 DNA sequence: TGTGCCAGCAGCTCCGGACTAGCGGGAGGGGCCGGGGAGCTGTTTTTT. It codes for CASSSGLAGGAGELFF.

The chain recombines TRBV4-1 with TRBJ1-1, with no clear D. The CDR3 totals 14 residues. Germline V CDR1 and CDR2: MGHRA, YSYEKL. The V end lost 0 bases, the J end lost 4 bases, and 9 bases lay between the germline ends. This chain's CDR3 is CASSQDRWGTEAFF. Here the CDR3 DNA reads TGCGCCAGCAGCCAAGATAGGTGGGGCACTGAAGCTTTCTTT.

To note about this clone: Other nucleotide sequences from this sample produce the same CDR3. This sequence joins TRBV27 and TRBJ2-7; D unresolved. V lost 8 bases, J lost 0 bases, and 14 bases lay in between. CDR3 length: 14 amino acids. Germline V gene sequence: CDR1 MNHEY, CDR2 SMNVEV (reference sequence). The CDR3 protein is CASHPSGSSYEQYF. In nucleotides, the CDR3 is TGTGCCAGCCATCCGTCCGGGTCCTCCTACGAGCAGTACTTC.

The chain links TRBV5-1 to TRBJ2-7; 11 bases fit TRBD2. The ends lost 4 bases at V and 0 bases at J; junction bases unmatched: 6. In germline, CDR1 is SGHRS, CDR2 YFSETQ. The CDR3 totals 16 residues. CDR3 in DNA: TGCGCCAGCAGCCTGAGACTAGCGGGACCCTCCTACGAGCAGTACTTC. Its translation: CASSLRLAGPSYEQYF.

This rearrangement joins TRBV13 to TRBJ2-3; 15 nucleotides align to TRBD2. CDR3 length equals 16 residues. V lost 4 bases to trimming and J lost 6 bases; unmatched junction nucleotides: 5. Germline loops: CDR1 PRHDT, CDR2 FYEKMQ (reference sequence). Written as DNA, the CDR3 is TGTGCCAGCAGCTCGGGGACTAGCGGGGGGCCTGATACGCAGTATTTT. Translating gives CASSSGTSGGPDTQYF.

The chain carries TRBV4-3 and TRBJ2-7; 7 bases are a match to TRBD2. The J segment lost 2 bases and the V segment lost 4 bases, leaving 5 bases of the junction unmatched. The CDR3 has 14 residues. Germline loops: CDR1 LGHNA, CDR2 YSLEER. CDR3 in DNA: TGCGCCAGCAGCCCGGCTAGCGGTCCCTACGAGCAGTACTTC. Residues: CASSPASGPYEQYF.

The CDR3, as DNA: TGTGCCAGCGAAAGTTTGGACAGTACCGGGGAGCTGTTTTTT. Translation gives CASESLDSTGELFF. This chain connects TRBV7-8 to TRBJ2-2; possible D gene TRBD1, 6 bases. Per the germline V gene, CDR1 is SGHVS and CDR2 is FQNEAQ. Trimming cost V 8 bases and J 5 bases, with 15 bases left between them. CDR3 size: 14 residues.

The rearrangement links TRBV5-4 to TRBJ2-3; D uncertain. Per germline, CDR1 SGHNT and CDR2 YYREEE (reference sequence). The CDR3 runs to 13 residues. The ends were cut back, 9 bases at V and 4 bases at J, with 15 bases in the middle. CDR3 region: CATTRPTADTQYF. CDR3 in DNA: TGTGCCACCACCCGGCCCACGGCAGATACGCAGTATTTT.

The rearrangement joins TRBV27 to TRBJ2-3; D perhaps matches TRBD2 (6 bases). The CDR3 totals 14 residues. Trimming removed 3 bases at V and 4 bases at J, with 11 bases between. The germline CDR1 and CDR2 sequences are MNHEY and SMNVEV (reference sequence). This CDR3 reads CASSLSSDPDTQYF. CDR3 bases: TGTGCCAGCAGTTTGTCTAGCGACCCAGATACGCAGTATTTT.

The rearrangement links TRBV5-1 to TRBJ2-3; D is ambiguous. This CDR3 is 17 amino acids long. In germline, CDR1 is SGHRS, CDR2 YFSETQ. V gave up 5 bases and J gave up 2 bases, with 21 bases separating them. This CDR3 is CASSPEIGFGYTDTQYF. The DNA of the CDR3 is TGCGCCAGCAGTCCTGAAATAGGGTTCGGGTACACAGATACGCAGTATTTT.

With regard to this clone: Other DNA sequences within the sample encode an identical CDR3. The CDR3 DNA reads TGCGCCAGCAGCCAAGAATCCGGGGCCTACGAGCAGTACTTC. Its translation: CASSQESGAYEQYF. This chain connects TRBV4-1 to TRBJ2-7, with D possibly TRBD2 on 5 matching bases. There are 14 residues in the CDR3. Germline lookup yields CDR1 MGHRA and CDR2 YSYEKL. Trimming removed 0 bases at V and 2 bases at J, with 8 bases between.

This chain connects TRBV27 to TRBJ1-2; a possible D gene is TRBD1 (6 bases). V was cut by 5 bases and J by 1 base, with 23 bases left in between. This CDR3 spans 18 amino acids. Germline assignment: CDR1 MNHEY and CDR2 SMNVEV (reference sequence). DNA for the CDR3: TGTGCCAGCAGTCCCCGGTCGATGACAGGTACCAGTAACTATGGCTACACCTTC. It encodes CASSPRSMTGTSNYGYTF.

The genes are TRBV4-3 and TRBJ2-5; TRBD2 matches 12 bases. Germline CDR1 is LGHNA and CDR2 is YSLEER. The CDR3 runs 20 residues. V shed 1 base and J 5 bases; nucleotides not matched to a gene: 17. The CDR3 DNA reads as TGCGCCAGCAGCCAAGGGCTAGCGGGAGGGTACGGCGAGGAATCTGAGACCCAGTACTTC. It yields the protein CASSQGLAGGYGEESETQYF.